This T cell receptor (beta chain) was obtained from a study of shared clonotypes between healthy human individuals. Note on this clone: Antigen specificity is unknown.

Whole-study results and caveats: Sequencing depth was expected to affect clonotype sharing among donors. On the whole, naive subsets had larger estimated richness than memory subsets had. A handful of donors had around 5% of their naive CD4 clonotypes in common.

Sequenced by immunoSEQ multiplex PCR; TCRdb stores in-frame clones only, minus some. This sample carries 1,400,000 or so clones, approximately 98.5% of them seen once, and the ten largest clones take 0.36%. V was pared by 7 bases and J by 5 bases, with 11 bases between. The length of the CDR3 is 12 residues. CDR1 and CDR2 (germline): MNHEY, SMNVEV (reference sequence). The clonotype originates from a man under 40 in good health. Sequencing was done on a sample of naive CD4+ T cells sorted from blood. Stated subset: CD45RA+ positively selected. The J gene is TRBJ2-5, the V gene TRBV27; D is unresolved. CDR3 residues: CASKKGLETQYF. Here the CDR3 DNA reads TGTGCCAGCAAAAAAGGTTTGGAGACCCAGTACTTC.